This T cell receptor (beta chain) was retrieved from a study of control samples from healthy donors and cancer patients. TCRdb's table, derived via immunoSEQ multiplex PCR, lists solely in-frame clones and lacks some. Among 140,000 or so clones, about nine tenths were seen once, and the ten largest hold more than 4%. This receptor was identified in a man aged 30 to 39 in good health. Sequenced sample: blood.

CDR3: CASSLGRESDTQYF. The CDR3 DNA reads TGTGCCAGCAGCTTAGGGCGGGAGTCAGATACGCAGTATTTT. The chain carries TRBV13 and TRBJ2-3, with 7 bases identical to TRBD2. Germline V gives CDR1 PRHDT, CDR2 FYEKMQ (reference sequence). The CDR3 is made up of 14 amino acids. With V trimmed by 0 bases and J by 4 bases, 1 base remained unmatched.